This TCR beta chain was identified in a study of blood T cells in healthy people across ages. Study results and caveats: The study found TCR beta diversity correlated strongly with naive T cell percentage.

On this clonotype: Its specificity is not known.

Germline V gene lookup returns CDR1 LNHDA and CDR2 SQIVND (reference sequence). The CDR3 length is 14 residues. V was trimmed by 4 bases and J by 7 bases, leaving 17 bases between them. The authors ran a second PCR of about 6 to 11 cycles using a sample-barcoded 5' primer and a J-beta primer mix. Researchers report that each sample yielded at least 3 million CDR3-containing paired-end reads. From the 5' RACE reads, TCRdb called clonotypes with MiXCR, one entry per CDR3 protein. The data hold about 730,000 distinct CDR3 sequences, with roughly 44% observed a single time. The sample consisted of blood. The chain carries TRBV19 and TRBJ2-7; D may be TRBD1 (5 bases). The sequence was obtained from a woman in her sixties or seventies in good health. As DNA, the CDR3 is TGTGCCAGTAGTAAGGTCGGACAAATCTTTGAGCAGTACTTC. Protein sequence: CASSKVGQIFEQYF.